These T cell receptor beta chains were read from a single sample in a study of shared clonotypes between healthy human individuals. Repertoires were generated with immunoSEQ multiplex PCR, while TCRdb's copy carries only in-frame clones and drops some. The sample records about 490,000 clones, 60% to 80% being singletons. The sample comprised PBMCs. The receptors here all came from a woman aged 40 to 50 in good health. Some clones in this sample may be carry-over from other donors' samples. CDR3s include the opening cysteine and the closing phenylalanine or tryptophan. The D gene is left open where the match is weak. Size tells how often a clone was seen (once, few, many) or the class of an expanded clone, and some rows leave it out.

D gene: .
V gene: TRBV30
clone size: .
J gene: TRBJ2-7
CDR3 protein: CAWSVGRFSYEQYF
CDR3 DNA: TGTGCCTGGAGTGTGGGCAGGTTCTCCTACGAGCAGTACTTC

D gene: .
V gene: TRBV18
clone size: .
J gene: TRBJ2-3
CDR3 protein: CASSSGGGSTDTQYF
CDR3 DNA: TGTGCCAGCTCGTCGGGGGGCGGCAGCACAGATACGCAGTATTTT

D gene: .
V gene: TRBV30
clone size: many
J gene: TRBJ1-1
CDR3 protein: CAWSTQGRRAFF
CDR3 DNA: TGTGCCTGGAGTACGCAGGGAAGGCGAGCTTTCTTT

D gene: .
V gene: TRBV2
clone size: .
J gene: TRBJ2-7
CDR3 protein: CASSEGRLSSYEQYF
CDR3 DNA: TGTGCCAGCAGTGAGGGACGCCTGAGCTCCTACGAGCAGTACTTC

D gene: TRBD2
V gene: TRBV7-2
clone size: .
J gene: TRBJ2-2
CDR3 protein: CASSLVAGGTGELFF
CDR3 DNA: TGTGCCAGCAGCTTAGTAGCGGGGGGCACCGGGGAGCTGTTTTTT

D gene: TRBD1
V gene: TRBV11-3
clone size: .
J gene: TRBJ2-1
CDR3 protein: CASSLGDSNIAYNEQFF
CDR3 DNA: TGTGCCAGCAGCTTGGGGGACAGCAACATTGCCTACAATGAGCAGTTCTTC

D gene: .
V gene: TRBV25-1
clone size: .
J gene: TRBJ1-1
CDR3 protein: CASSRVEGSEAFF
CDR3 DNA: TGTGCCAGCAGCCGAGTTGAGGGCTCTGAAGCTTTCTTT

D gene: TRBD2
V gene: TRBV27
clone size: .
J gene: TRBJ2-7
CDR3 protein: CASSISGTSGVYEQYF
CDR3 DNA: TGTGCCAGCAGCATATCAGGGACTAGCGGGGTTTACGAGCAGTACTTC

D gene: .
V gene: TRBV6-1
clone size: .
J gene: TRBJ1-6
CDR3 protein: CASSEAWGNSPLHF
CDR3 DNA: TGTGCCAGCAGTGAAGCGTGGGGGAATTCACCCCTCCACTTT

D gene: .
V gene: TRBV7-6
clone size: few
J gene: TRBJ2-5
CDR3 protein: CASSLYAGTPAEETQYF
CDR3 DNA: TGTGCCAGCAGCTTATACGCCGGGACACCGGCCGAAGAGACCCAGTACTTC

D gene: TRBD1
V gene: TRBV28
clone size: few
J gene: TRBJ1-4
CDR3 protein: CASTGTGDEKLFF
CDR3 DNA: TGTGCCAGCACCGGGACAGGGGATGAAAAACTGTTTTTT

D gene: .
V gene: TRBV7-2
clone size: .
J gene: TRBJ2-7
CDR3 protein: CASSLASGGGGGYEQYF
CDR3 DNA: TGTGCCAGCAGCTTAGCCAGTGGTGGAGGGGGAGGCTACGAGCAGTACTTC

D gene: .
V gene: TRBV21-1
clone size: .
J gene: TRBJ2-7
CDR3 protein: CASSPVAPGGENTYEQYF
CDR3 DNA: TGTGCCAGCAGCCCAGTGGCCCCCGGGGGGGAGAATACCTACGAGCAGTACTTC

D gene: .
V gene: TRBV6-5
clone size: .
J gene: TRBJ1-5
CDR3 protein: CASSYSRNGQPQHF
CDR3 DNA: TGTGCCAGCAGTTACTCCCGTAATGGGCAGCCCCAGCATTTT

D gene: TRBD1
V gene: TRBV6-7
clone size: once
J gene: TRBJ1-2
CDR3 protein: CASSLPPGQGALTANYGYTF
CDR3 DNA: TGTGCCAGCAGTTTACCACCGGGACAGGGGGCGCTTACGGCTAACTATGGCTACACCTTC

D gene: .
V gene: TRBV29-1
clone size: .
J gene: TRBJ1-2
CDR3 protein: CSVASATNYGYTF
CDR3 DNA: TGCAGCGTTGCCTCGGCAACTAACTATGGCTACACCTTC

D gene: .
V gene: TRBV9
clone size: .
J gene: TRBJ1-1
CDR3 protein: CASSVAINTEAFF
CDR3 DNA: TGTGCCAGCAGCGTAGCAATAAACACTGAAGCTTTCTTT

D gene: TRBD2
V gene: TRBV7-9
clone size: few
J gene: TRBJ2-5
CDR3 protein: CASSLGTSGGETQYF
CDR3 DNA: TGTGCCAGCAGCTTAGGGACTAGCGGGGGTGAGACCCAGTACTTC

D gene: .
V gene: TRBV7-3
clone size: .
J gene: TRBJ1-1
CDR3 protein: CASSLMGYTEAFF
CDR3 DNA: TGTGCCAGCAGCTTAATGGGTTACACTGAAGCTTTCTTT

D gene: .
V gene: TRBV10-1
clone size: .
J gene: TRBJ2-7
CDR3 protein: CASSESRQGHEQYF
CDR3 DNA: TGCGCCAGCAGTGAGTCTCGGCAGGGCCACGAGCAGTACTTC

D gene: .
V gene: TRBV11-2
clone size: .
J gene: TRBJ1-4
CDR3 protein: CASSPQPAGEKLFF
CDR3 DNA: TGTGCCAGCAGCCCCCAACCGGCGGGGGAAAAACTGTTTTTT

D gene: .
V gene: TRBV4-3
clone size: .
J gene: TRBJ2-1
CDR3 protein: CASSQDGRGLYNEQFF
CDR3 DNA: TGCGCCAGCAGCCAAGATGGCCGGGGGCTCTACAATGAGCAGTTCTTC

D gene: .
V gene: TRBV6-6
clone size: .
J gene: TRBJ1-1
CDR3 protein: CASGDVGNTEAFF
CDR3 DNA: TGTGCCAGCGGAGACGTGGGGAACACTGAAGCTTTCTTT

D gene: .
V gene: TRBV18
clone size: .
J gene: TRBJ1-3
CDR3 protein: CASSPQTDSGNTIYF
CDR3 DNA: TGTGCCAGCTCACCACAGACCGACTCTGGAAACACCATATATTTT

D gene: .
V gene: TRBV28
clone size: few
J gene: TRBJ1-2
CDR3 protein: CASSFLAGGYGYTF
CDR3 DNA: TGTGCCAGCAGTTTTCTGGCCGGAGGGTATGGCTACACCTTC

D gene: .
V gene: TRBV15
clone size: .
J gene: TRBJ1-5
CDR3 protein: CATSRELTGLNQPQHF
CDR3 DNA: TGTGCCACCAGCAGAGAACTTACAGGCCTAAATCAGCCCCAGCATTTT

D gene: .
V gene: TRBV5-1
clone size: once
J gene: TRBJ2-2
CDR3 protein: CASSLDGLRSTGELFF
CDR3 DNA: TGCGCCAGCAGCTTGGACGGACTACGTTCGACCGGGGAGCTGTTTTTT

D gene: .
V gene: TRBV2
clone size: .
J gene: TRBJ1-2
CDR3 protein: CASSPYGGENYGYTF
CDR3 DNA: TGTGCCAGCAGTCCCTACGGAGGGGAGAACTATGGCTACACCTTC

D gene: TRBD1
V gene: TRBV5-1
clone size: .
J gene: TRBJ2-7
CDR3 protein: CASSLSGTGGFSYEQYF
CDR3 DNA: TGCGCCAGCAGCTTGAGTGGGACAGGGGGCTTCTCCTACGAGCAGTACTTC

D gene: .
V gene: TRBV4-1
clone size: .
J gene: TRBJ2-3
CDR3 protein: CASSQDTSRADTQYF
CDR3 DNA: TGCGCCAGCAGCCAAGACACAAGTAGGGCAGATACGCAGTATTTT

D gene: TRBD1
V gene: TRBV5-4
clone size: .
J gene: TRBJ2-7
CDR3 protein: CASSPGTDSSYEQYF
CDR3 DNA: TGTGCCAGCAGCCCCGGGACAGATAGCTCCTACGAGCAGTACTTC

D gene: .
V gene: TRBV5-1
clone size: .
J gene: TRBJ2-2
CDR3 protein: CASSFVQNTGELFF
CDR3 DNA: TGCGCCAGCAGCTTTGTTCAGAACACCGGGGAGCTGTTTTTT

D gene: .
V gene: TRBV30
clone size: few
J gene: TRBJ1-5
CDR3 protein: CAWSFRLNQPQHF
CDR3 DNA: TGTGCCTGGAGTTTCCGGCTCAATCAGCCCCAGCATTTT

D gene: .
V gene: TRBV29-1
clone size: .
J gene: TRBJ2-1
CDR3 protein: CSVEGGWPEGGWSYNEQFF
CDR3 DNA: TGCAGCGTTGAAGGGGGGTGGCCAGAGGGTGGTTGGTCCTACAATGAGCAGTTCTTC

D gene: TRBD2
V gene: TRBV6-5
clone size: .
J gene: TRBJ2-1
CDR3 protein: CASSPSGRARNEQFF
CDR3 DNA: TGTGCCAGCAGTCCTAGCGGGAGGGCCAGGAATGAGCAGTTCTTC

D gene: TRBD2
V gene: TRBV18
clone size: .
J gene: TRBJ2-1
CDR3 protein: CASSPQPASGGNEQFF
CDR3 DNA: TGTGCCAGCTCACCACAGCCGGCTAGCGGGGGGAATGAGCAGTTCTTC

D gene: .
V gene: TRBV6-6
clone size: .
J gene: TRBJ1-5
CDR3 protein: CASSRDGSNQPQHF
CDR3 DNA: TGTGCCAGCAGCAGGGACGGCAGCAATCAGCCCCAGCATTTT

D gene: .
V gene: TRBV19
clone size: .
J gene: TRBJ1-5
CDR3 protein: CASSIWTNNQPQHF
CDR3 DNA: TGTGCCAGTAGTATTTGGACAAACAATCAGCCCCAGCATTTT

D gene: .
V gene: TRBV5-4
clone size: once
J gene: TRBJ2-1
CDR3 protein: CASTDSAAYNEQFF
CDR3 DNA: TGTGCCAGCACTGATAGCGCCGCCTACAATGAGCAGTTCTTC

D gene: .
V gene: TRBV11-2
clone size: once
J gene: TRBJ2-1
CDR3 protein: CASSRDSWSSYNEQFF
CDR3 DNA: TGTGCCAGCAGTCGGGACTCCTGGAGCTCCTACAATGAGCAGTTCTTC

D gene: .
V gene: TRBV30
clone size: many
J gene: TRBJ1-1
CDR3 protein: CAWMGGNTEAFF
CDR3 DNA: TGTGCCTGGATGGGTGGGAACACTGAAGCTTTCTTT

D gene: TRBD1
V gene: TRBV2
clone size: few
J gene: TRBJ2-7
CDR3 protein: CASRGTGQYEQYF
CDR3 DNA: TGTGCCAGCAGGGGGACAGGGCAATACGAGCAGTACTTC

D gene: .
V gene: TRBV30
clone size: .
J gene: TRBJ2-2
CDR3 protein: CAWSVLGGFHTGELFF
CDR3 DNA: TGTGCCTGGAGTGTACTTGGTGGGTTTCACACCGGGGAGCTGTTTTTT

D gene: .
V gene: TRBV10-3
clone size: .
J gene: TRBJ1-5
CDR3 protein: CAISDRASNQPQHF
CDR3 DNA: TGTGCCATCAGTGACAGGGCGAGCAATCAGCCCCAGCATTTT

D gene: TRBD1
V gene: TRBV5-1
clone size: .
J gene: TRBJ2-5
CDR3 protein: CASSLDRGLFSGETQYF
CDR3 DNA: TGCGCCAGCAGCTTGGACAGGGGGCTCTTCTCTGGGGAGACCCAGTACTTC

D gene: .
V gene: TRBV9
clone size: .
J gene: TRBJ2-3
CDR3 protein: CASTGWGELTDTQYF
CDR3 DNA: TGTGCCAGCACCGGCTGGGGGGAGCTCACAGATACGCAGTATTTT

D gene: TRBD2
V gene: TRBV4-1
clone size: .
J gene: TRBJ2-7
CDR3 protein: CASSQGSGRWLSEQYF
CDR3 DNA: TGCGCCAGCAGCCAGGGTAGCGGGAGGTGGCTATCCGAGCAGTACTTC

D gene: .
V gene: TRBV6-1
clone size: few
J gene: TRBJ1-1
CDR3 protein: CASGPGRSRGTEAFF
CDR3 DNA: TGTGCCAGCGGGCCGGGCCGCAGCAGAGGCACTGAAGCTTTCTTT

D gene: TRBD1
V gene: TRBV29-1
clone size: .
J gene: TRBJ2-7
CDR3 protein: CSVRTGLNSYEQYF
CDR3 DNA: TGCAGCGTTCGGACAGGGTTAAACTCCTACGAGCAGTACTTC

D gene: TRBD1
V gene: TRBV2
clone size: few
J gene: TRBJ2-3
CDR3 protein: CASSEGQGSTDTQYF
CDR3 DNA: TGTGCCAGCAGTGAGGGACAGGGGAGCACAGATACGCAGTATTTT

D gene: .
V gene: TRBV7-2
clone size: .
J gene: TRBJ2-2
CDR3 protein: CASSSAPLGSGELFF
CDR3 DNA: TGTGCCAGCAGCTCAGCCCCCCTGGGTAGCGGGGAGCTGTTTTTT